What follows are 23 T cell receptor beta chains derived from one specimen sequenced in a study of CD8 T cells in ankylosing spondylitis. Study-wide results and limits: Seemingly distinctive of ankylosing spondylitis blood was a TCR beta motif formed by eight highly homologous variants.

Antigen specificity for these receptors is unknown. TCRdb re-called the 5' RACE reads through MiXCR, storing one row per CDR3 protein. The table includes 400,000 to 450,000 distinct CDR3 sequences, about 15% detected once. Sequenced material: blood, either unsorted or a sorted T cell fraction (not recorded which). The receptor source for this set is a male donor with ankylosing spondylitis.

This clonotype was observed a handful of times. The gene calls are TRBV2 and TRBJ1-1; tentatively, D is TRBD1 (6 bases). This CDR3 is built from 15 residues. Trimming took off 6 bases at V and 0 bases at J, with 14 bases between the two ends. The germline gives CDR1 SNHLY, CDR2 FYNNEI. Written as DNA, the CDR3 is TGTGCCAGCAGGGGGTGGACAGCACTGAACACTGAAGCTTTCTTT. Its translation: CASRGWTALNTEAFF.

This clonotype has just a few counts. This rearrangement joins TRBV7-9 to TRBJ2-1, with D possibly being TRBD2 (6 bases). The germline V gene has CDR1 SEHNR and CDR2 FQNEAQ (reference sequence). The CDR3 totals 15 residues. The V end was cut by 5 bases, the J end by 4 bases, with 15 bases between. CDR3 nucleotides: TGTGCCAGCAGCCGAATGCGGAGGGGTTACAATGAGCAGTTCTTC. Amino acid sequence: CASSRMRRGYNEQFF.

This chain connects TRBV20-1 to TRBJ2-5; a weak D match, TRBD1 (5 bases). The germline V gene has CDR1 DFQATT and CDR2 SNEGSKA (reference sequence). The CDR3 length is 15 residues. V was pared by 2 bases and J by 3 bases, with 16 bases between. The chain's CDR3 is CSARPLNIREETQYF. The CDR3 DNA is TGCAGTGCTAGACCCCTTAATATCAGGGAAGAGACCCAGTACTTC.

Many counts were recorded for this clonotype. V usage is TRBV7-2 and J usage is TRBJ2-7; D is undetermined. The CDR3 consists of 11 residues. Germline CDR1 SGHTA, CDR2 FQGNSA. V lost 5 bases and J lost 1, with 3 bases in between. CDR3 sequence: CASSPSYEQYF. CDR3 in DNA: TGTGCCAGCAGCCCTTCCTACGAGCAGTACTTC.

This clonotype was seen a few times. This chain connects TRBV11-3 to TRBJ2-3; a weak D match, TRBD2 (6 bases). CDR1 is SGHNT, CDR2 YENEEA, per germline. Trimming took 5 bases from V and 4 from J, leaving 10 bases between them. The CDR3 spans 13 residues. This CDR3 reads CASSVSGADTQYF. The CDR3 DNA sequence: TGTGCCAGCAGCGTCTCGGGGGCAGATACGCAGTATTTT.

This clonotype came up many times. V is TRBV10-3 and J is TRBJ2-1; D gene uncertain. V was trimmed by 0 bases and J by 6 bases, leaving 3 bases between them. The CDR3 is made up of 12 amino acids. Germline V CDR1 and CDR2: ENHRY, SYGVKD. The CDR3 DNA sequence: TGTGCCATCAGTGAGTCGGGCAATGAGCAGTTCTTC. As protein: CAISESGNEQFF.

There are a few counts of this clonotype. V usage is TRBV20-1 and J usage is TRBJ1-2; 9 bases are shared with TRBD1. This CDR3 is 15 amino acids long. V trimming: 5 bases; J trimming: 7 bases; junction bases outside the gene matches: 14. Germline CDR1 and CDR2: DFQATT and SNEGSKA (reference sequence). CDR3 DNA sequence: TGCAGTGCTTATCTTATCCCGGGACAGGGTGCTGGCTACACCTTC. Protein sequence: CSAYLIPGQGAGYTF.

This clonotype was picked up a small number of times. The rearrangement joins TRBV2 to TRBJ1-5, with D perhaps TRBD1 (5 bases). The length of the CDR3 is 15 residues. Trimming left V 4 bases short and J 6 bases short, with 16 bases between. Germline CDR1 is SNHLY and CDR2 is FYNNEI. The CDR3 coding sequence is TGTGCCAGCAGTGTGGAGGCAGGGCAAGGTCAGCCCCAGCATTTT. It codes for CASSVEAGQGQPQHF.

The genes are TRBV5-1 and TRBJ2-2; unclear D gene. The germline V gene encodes CDR1 SGHRS and CDR2 YFSETQ. The CDR3 runs to 14 residues. Trimming took 1 base from V and 0 from J, leaving 4 bases between them. The CDR3 coding sequence is TGCGCCAGCAGCTTGAACGCGAACACCGGGGAGCTGTTTTTT. It yields the protein CASSLNANTGELFF.

The table lists this clonotype with a few counts. The chain couples TRBV6-6 to TRBJ2-4; perhaps TRBD1 as D (7 bases). The germline CDR1 and CDR2 sequences are MNHNY and SVGAGI (reference sequence). The CDR3 contains 13 residues. Trimming shortened V by 6 bases and J by 4 bases, and 10 bases separated the two germline ends. The CDR3 protein is CASSRGEKNIQYF. As DNA, the CDR3 is TGTGCCAGCAGCAGGGGGGAGAAAAACATTCAGTACTTC.

In this sample, this clonotype turned up a few times. The CDR3 DNA reads as TGTGCCACCAGTGATTTCCAGACAGATACGCAGTATTTT. Protein: CATSDFQTDTQYF. V and J are TRBV24-1 and TRBJ2-3; no clear D. CDR3 length: 13 amino acids. Germline V lookup: CDR1 KGHDR, CDR2 SFDVKD. V was cut by 1 base and J by 3 bases, with 4 bases left in between.

The sample holds many counts of this clonotype. The rearrangement joins TRBV12-3 or TRBV12-4 to TRBJ2-5; 9 bases fit TRBD2. The CDR3 is 15 amino acids. After removal of 5 bases from V and 1 base from J, the junction contained 5 bases not matched to a gene. The CDR3 region is CASSTKRGAQETQYF. The CDR3 DNA reads as TGTGCCAGCAGTACGAAGCGGGGGGCCCAAGAGACCCAGTACTTC.

This clonotype was picked up a small number of times. The chain joins TRBV27 to TRBJ2-2; D unresolved. CDR1 and CDR2 (germline): MNHEY, SMNVEV (reference sequence). This CDR3 is built from 13 residues. Trimming took off 5 bases at V and 3 bases at J, with 7 bases between the two ends. CDR3 sequence (DNA): TGTGCCAGCAGTCCGAGTTACACCGGGGAGCTGTTTTTT. Encoded protein: CASSPSYTGELFF.

This clonotype occurred many times. This chain links TRBV15 with TRBJ1-4; the D gene is possibly TRBD1 (6 bases). The CDR3 runs 14 residues. Looked up from germline, CDR1 is LNHNV and CDR2 is YYDKDF (reference sequence). Trimming shortened V by 3 bases and J by 1 base, and 6 bases separated the two germline ends. CDR3 bases: TGTGCCACCAGCAGGGACAGAACTAATGAAAAACTGTTTTTT. Residues: CATSRDRTNEKLFF.

The rearrangement uses TRBV2 and TRBJ2-3; tentatively, D is TRBD2 (6 bases). The CDR3 is made up of 16 amino acids. Between the trimmed V and J ends, which lost 2 bases and 4 bases, there was a span of 16 bases. Germline-derived CDR1 and CDR2 are SNHLY and FYNNEI. CDR3 amino acids: CASSEWGGEFADTQYF. In nucleotides, the CDR3 is TGTGCCAGCAGTGAATGGGGCGGGGAGTTTGCAGATACGCAGTATTTT.

This clonotype has a count of ten or more. The genes are TRBV28 and TRBJ1-1, with 7 bases identical to TRBD1. J gave up 5 bases and V 5 bases, and 5 bases lay outside the gene matches. Germline V gene sequence: CDR1 MDHEN, CDR2 SYDVKM. The CDR3 is 13 amino acids. The CDR3 sequence is CASSNRGRTEAFF. The DNA for the CDR3 is TGTGCCAGCAGTAACAGGGGAAGGACTGAAGCTTTCTTT.

The chain uses TRBV7-8 and TRBJ2-5; D not certain. This CDR3 has 14 amino acids. The V gene's germline CDR1 is SGHVS and CDR2 FQNEAQ. The V gene lost 8 bases and the J gene lost 0 bases, with 13 bases spanning the gap. The CDR3 is CASRFGPNQETQYF. The CDR3 nucleotides are TGTGCCAGCCGATTCGGACCGAACCAAGAGACCCAGTACTTC.

This clonotype was counted a few times. This chain links TRBV7-9 with TRBJ2-1; a weak D match, TRBD1 (5 bases). This CDR3 region has 14 residues. CDR1 and CDR2 from the germline V gene are SEHNR and FQNEAQ (reference sequence). V lost 6 bases and J 2 bases, leaving 11 bases between the germline ends. CDR3 DNA sequence: TGTGCCAGCAGGGATCAGGGTCCCTACAATGAGCAGTTCTTC. Protein product: CASRDQGPYNEQFF. The complete variable domain, with remaining parts taken from reference TRBV7-9 and TRBJ2-1, reads DTGVSQNPRHKITKRGQNVTFRCDPISEHNRLYWYRQTLGQGPEFLTYFQNEAQLEKSRLLSDRFSAERPKGSFSTLEIQRTEQGDSAMYLCASRDQGPYNEQFFGPGTRLTVL.

The V call is TRBV20-1, the J call TRBJ2-3; the D is unclear. CDR1 and CDR2 (germline): DFQATT, SNEGSKA (reference sequence). Trimming removed 6 bases at V and 2 bases at J, with 9 bases between. The CDR3 extends over 12 amino acids. The CDR3 spells CSAYGHTDTQYF. The DNA of the CDR3 is TGCAGTGCCTATGGCCACACAGATACGCAGTATTTT.

This clonotype was counted only a few times. The CDR3 DNA reads TGTGCCAGCAGCCAGGGGATTCCCTACGAGCAGTACTTC. This gives the protein CASSQGIPYEQYF. This chain uses TRBV6-1 with TRBJ2-7; perhaps TRBD1 as D (6 bases). CDR3 length equals 13 residues. The germline gives CDR1 MNHNS, CDR2 SASEGT. Trimming removed 6 bases at V and 2 bases at J, with 11 bases between.

This clonotype has more than one count but fewer than ten. V and J are TRBV18 and TRBJ2-1; no clear D gene. Deletions cut 5 bases from V and 6 bases from J, with 14 bases between. The germline gives CDR1 KGHSH, CDR2 LQKENI. CDR3 length: 14 amino acids. The chain's CDR3 is CASSSRGPLNEQFF. CDR3 bases: TGTGCCAGCTCATCAAGAGGCCCACTCAATGAGCAGTTCTTC.

This clonotype was recorded a few times. V is TRBV12-3 or TRBV12-4 and J is TRBJ2-5, with D tentatively TRBD2 (6 bases). Trimming pared 4 bases from V and 4 bases from J, leaving 10 bases between. This CDR3 comprises 13 residues. CDR3 sequence reads: CASSWTGVETQYF. In DNA form, the CDR3 reads TGTGCCAGCAGTTGGACGGGGGTAGAGACCCAGTACTTC.

This clonotype appeared a few times. The chain uses TRBV6-2 or TRBV6-3 and TRBJ2-1, with 7 positions matching TRBD2. The CDR3 is 18 amino acids. The germline V gene has CDR1 MNHEY and CDR2 SVGEGT. J lost 4 bases, V lost 2 bases, and 14 bases had no gene match. Here the CDR3 DNA reads TGTGCCAGCAGTTACCGTCGATTGGGAGGGTCTCCATACAATGAGCAGTTCTTC. This encodes CASSYRRLGGSPYNEQFF.